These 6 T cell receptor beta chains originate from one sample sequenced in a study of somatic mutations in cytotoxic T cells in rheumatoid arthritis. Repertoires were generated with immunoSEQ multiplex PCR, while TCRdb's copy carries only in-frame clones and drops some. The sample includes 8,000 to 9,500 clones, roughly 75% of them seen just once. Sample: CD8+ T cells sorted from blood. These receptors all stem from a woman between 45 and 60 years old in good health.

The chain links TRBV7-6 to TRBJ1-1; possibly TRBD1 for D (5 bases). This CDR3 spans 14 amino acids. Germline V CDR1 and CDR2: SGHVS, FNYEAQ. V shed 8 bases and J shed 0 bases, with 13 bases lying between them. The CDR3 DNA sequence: TGTGCCAGCGACAGCCCAGAGATGAACACTGAAGCTTTCTTT. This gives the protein CASDSPEMNTEAFF.

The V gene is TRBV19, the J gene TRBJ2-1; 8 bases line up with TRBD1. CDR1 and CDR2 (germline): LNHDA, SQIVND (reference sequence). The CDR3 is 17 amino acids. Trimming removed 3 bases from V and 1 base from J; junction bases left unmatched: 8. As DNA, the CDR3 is TGTGCCAGTAGTATTCTCCCGGACAGGGCGTCCTACAATGAGCAGTTCTTC. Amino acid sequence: CASSILPDRASYNEQFF.

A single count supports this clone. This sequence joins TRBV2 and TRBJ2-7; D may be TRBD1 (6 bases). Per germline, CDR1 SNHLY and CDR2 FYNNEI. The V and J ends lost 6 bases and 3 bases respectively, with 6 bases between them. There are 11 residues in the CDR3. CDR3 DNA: TGTGCCAGCAGGGACAGCTACGAGCAGTACTTC. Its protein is CASRDSYEQYF.

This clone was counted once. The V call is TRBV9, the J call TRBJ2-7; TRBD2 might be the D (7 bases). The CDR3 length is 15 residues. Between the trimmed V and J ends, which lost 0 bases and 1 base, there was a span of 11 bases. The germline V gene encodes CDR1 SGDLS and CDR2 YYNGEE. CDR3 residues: CASSVDGGLSYEQYF. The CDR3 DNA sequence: TGTGCCAGCAGCGTAGACGGGGGGCTATCCTACGAGCAGTACTTC.

CDR3 protein: CASSEDARTGSYEQYF. For the CDR3, the DNA is TGTGCCAGCAGTGAAGACGCCCGGACTGGGTCCTACGAGCAGTACTTC. The J gene is TRBJ2-7, the V gene TRBV6-1, with D possibly TRBD2 on 5 matching bases. The CDR3 has 16 residues. Germline V lookup: CDR1 MNHNS, CDR2 SASEGT. Trimming pared 1 base from V and 1 base from J, leaving 14 bases between.

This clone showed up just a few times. In nucleotides, the CDR3 is TGTGCCAGCAGCTCATCCCCAAGGACAGGGACAGATACGCAGTATTTT. Residues: CASSSSPRTGTDTQYF. The V call is TRBV7-8, the J call TRBJ2-3; 8 nucleotides match TRBD1. The CDR3 has 16 residues. V was pared by 4 bases and J by 3 bases, with 9 bases of the junction left unmatched. In germline, CDR1 is SGHVS, CDR2 FQNEAQ.